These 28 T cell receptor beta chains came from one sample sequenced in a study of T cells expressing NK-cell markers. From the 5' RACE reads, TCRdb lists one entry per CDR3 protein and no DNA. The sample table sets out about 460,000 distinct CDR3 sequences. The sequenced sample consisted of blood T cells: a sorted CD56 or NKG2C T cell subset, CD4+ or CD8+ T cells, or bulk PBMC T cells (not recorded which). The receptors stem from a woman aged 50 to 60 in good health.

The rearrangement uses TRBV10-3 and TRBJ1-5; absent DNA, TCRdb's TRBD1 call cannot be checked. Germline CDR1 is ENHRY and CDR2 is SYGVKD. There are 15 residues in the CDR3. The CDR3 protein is CAISRTGDSNQPQHF.

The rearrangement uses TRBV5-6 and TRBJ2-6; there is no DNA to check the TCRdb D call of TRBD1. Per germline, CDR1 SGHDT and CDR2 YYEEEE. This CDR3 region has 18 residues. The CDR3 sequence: CASSLRRGLSSGANVLTF.

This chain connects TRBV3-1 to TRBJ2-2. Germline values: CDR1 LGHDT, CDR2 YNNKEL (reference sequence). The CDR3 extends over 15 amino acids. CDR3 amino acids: CASSHGLSNTGELFF.

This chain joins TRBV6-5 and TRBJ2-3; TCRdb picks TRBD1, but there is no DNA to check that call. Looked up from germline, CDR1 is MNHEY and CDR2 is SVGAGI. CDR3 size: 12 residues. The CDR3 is CASSPNPHTQYF.

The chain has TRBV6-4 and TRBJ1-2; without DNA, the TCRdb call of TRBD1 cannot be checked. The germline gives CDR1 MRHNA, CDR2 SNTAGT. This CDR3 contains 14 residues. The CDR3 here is CASSARWGDYGYTF.

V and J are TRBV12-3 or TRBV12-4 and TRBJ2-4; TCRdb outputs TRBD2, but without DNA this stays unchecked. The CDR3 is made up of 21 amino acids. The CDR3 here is CASSAGTSGRGSRLAKNIQYF.

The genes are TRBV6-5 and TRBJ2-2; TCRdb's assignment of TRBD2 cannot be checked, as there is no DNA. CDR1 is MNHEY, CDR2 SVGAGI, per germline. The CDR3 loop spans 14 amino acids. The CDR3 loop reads CASRPLVDTGELFF.

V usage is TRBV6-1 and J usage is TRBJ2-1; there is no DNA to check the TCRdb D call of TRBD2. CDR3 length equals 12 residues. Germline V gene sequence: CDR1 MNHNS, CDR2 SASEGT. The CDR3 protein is CASTGGDNEQFF.

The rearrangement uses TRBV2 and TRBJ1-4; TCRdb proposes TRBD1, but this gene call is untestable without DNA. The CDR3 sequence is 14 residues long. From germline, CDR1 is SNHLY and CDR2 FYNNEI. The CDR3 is CASERGAANEKLFF.

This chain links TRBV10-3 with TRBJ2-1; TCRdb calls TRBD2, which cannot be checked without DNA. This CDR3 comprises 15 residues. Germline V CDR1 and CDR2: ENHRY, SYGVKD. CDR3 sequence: CATLAGGPQINEQFF.

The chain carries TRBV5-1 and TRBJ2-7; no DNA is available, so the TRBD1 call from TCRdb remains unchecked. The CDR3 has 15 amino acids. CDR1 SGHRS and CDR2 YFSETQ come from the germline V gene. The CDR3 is CASSFSGGPQGEQYF. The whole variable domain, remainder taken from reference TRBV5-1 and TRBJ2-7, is KAGVTQTPRYLIKTRGQQVTLSCSPISGHRSVSWYQQTPGQGLQFLFEYFSETQRNKGNFPGRFSGRQFSNSRSEMNVSTLELGDSALYLCASSFSGGPQGEQYFGPGTRLTVT.

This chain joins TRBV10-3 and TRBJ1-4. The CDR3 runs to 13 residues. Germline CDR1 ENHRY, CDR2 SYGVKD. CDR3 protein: CAISEATNEKLFF.

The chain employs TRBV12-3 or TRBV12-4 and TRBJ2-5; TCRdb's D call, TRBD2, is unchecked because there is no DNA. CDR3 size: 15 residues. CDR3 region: CASSPQRGGAGTQYF.

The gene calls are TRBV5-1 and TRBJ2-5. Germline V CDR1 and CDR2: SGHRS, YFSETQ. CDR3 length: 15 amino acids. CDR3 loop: CASSLRGTDQETQYF.

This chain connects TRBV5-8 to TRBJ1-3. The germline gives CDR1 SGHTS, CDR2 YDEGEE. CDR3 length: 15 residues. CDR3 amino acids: CASRNSRFSGNTIYF. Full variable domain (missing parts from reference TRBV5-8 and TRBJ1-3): EAGVTQSPTHLIKTRGQQATLRCSPISGHTSVYWYQQALGLGLQFLLWYDEGEERNRGNFPPRFSGRQFPNYSSELNVNALELEDSALYLCASRNSRFSGNTIYFGEGSWLTVV.

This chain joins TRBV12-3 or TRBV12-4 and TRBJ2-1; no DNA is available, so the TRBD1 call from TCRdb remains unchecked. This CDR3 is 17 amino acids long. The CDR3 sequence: CASSLGGLRGRYNEQFF.

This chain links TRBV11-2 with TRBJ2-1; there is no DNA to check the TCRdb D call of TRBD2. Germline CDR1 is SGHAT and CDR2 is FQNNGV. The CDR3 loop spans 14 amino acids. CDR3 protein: CAVSPGLRSLEQFF.

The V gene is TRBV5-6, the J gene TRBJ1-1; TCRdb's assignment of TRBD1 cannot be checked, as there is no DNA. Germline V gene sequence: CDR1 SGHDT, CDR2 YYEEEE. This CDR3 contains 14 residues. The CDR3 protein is CASSSGPGGDEAFF.

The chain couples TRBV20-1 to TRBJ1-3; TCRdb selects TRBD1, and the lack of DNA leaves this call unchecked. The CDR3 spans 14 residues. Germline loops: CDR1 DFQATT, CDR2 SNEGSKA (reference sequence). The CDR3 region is CSASDSGSGNTIYF.

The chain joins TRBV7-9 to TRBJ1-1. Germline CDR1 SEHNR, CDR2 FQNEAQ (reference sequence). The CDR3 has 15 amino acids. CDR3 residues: CASSLFAVGNTEAFF.

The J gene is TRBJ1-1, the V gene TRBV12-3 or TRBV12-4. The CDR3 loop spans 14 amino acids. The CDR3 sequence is CASSLLVVDTEAFF.

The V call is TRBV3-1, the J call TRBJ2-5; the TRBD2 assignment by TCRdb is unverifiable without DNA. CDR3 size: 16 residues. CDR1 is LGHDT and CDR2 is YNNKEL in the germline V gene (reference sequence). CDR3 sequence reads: CASNRPASGRQETQYF.

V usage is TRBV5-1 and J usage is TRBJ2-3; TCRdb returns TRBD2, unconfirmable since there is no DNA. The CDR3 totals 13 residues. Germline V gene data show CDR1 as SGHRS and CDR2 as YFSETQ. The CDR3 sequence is CASSLDTTSGQYF.

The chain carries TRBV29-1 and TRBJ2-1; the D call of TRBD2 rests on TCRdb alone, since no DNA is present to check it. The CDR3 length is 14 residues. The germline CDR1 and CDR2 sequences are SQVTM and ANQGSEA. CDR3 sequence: CSVAGLGSLGEQFF.

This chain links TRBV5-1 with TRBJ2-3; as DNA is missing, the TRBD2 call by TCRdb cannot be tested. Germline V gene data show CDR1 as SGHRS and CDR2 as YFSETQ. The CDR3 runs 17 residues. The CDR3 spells CASSSNPASGSLDTQYF.

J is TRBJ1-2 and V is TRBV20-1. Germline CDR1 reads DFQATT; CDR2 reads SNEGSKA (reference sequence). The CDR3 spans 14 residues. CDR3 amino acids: CSARDRRAVYGYTF.

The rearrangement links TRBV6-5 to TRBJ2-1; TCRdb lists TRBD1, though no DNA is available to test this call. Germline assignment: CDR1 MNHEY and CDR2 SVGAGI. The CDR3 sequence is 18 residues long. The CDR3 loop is CATSARTKNPPSYNEQFF.

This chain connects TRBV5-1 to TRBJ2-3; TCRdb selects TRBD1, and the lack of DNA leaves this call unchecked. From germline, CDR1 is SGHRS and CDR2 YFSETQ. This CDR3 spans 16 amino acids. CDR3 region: CASSPGRVLYTDTQYF.